The next 8 T cell receptor beta chains were all read from a single sample in a study of blood T cell repertoires in COVID-19. The assay was immunoSEQ multiplex PCR, and TCRdb's table has in-frame clones only and misses some. The table lists 150,000 to 200,000 clones, roughly 80% of them singletons. Sample: PBMCs or T cells enriched from blood (not recorded which). These receptors originate from a woman aged 40 to 55 with acute COVID-19.

This clone has only one observation. This chain connects TRBV3-1 (or the pseudogene TRBV3-2) to TRBJ2-2; TRBD2 aligns across 7 bases. Looked up from germline, CDR1 is LGHDT and CDR2 is YNNKEL (reference sequence). The CDR3 consists of 16 residues. With V trimmed by 3 bases and J by 0 bases, 4 bases remained unmatched. The CDR3 DNA follows: TGTGCCAGCAGCCATCCCGGACTAGCGAACACCGGGGAGCTGTTTTTT. Translating gives CASSHPGLANTGELFF.

This chain joins TRBV5-8 and TRBJ2-2; 7 bases fit TRBD2. V shed 4 bases and J 3 bases; nucleotides not matched to a gene: 3. Germline V CDR1 and CDR2: SGHTS, YDEGEE. This CDR3 spans 14 amino acids. CDR3 sequence (DNA): TGTGCCAGCAGCGTGACTAGCTACACCGGGGAGCTGTTTTTT. Its protein is CASSVTSYTGELFF.

Here the CDR3 DNA reads TGTGCCAGTAGTGCCCGGACGGGGGTCGAGCAGTACTTC. Amino acids: CASSARTGVEQYF. The rearrangement joins TRBV19 to TRBJ2-7; tentative D call: TRBD2 (6 bases). This CDR3 comprises 13 residues. V dropped 5 bases and J dropped 6 bases, with 14 bases sitting between them. Germline CDR1 LNHDA, CDR2 SQIVND (reference sequence).

The chain recombines TRBV7-6 with TRBJ1-2; a possible D gene is TRBD1 (5 bases). CDR1 is SGHVS, CDR2 FNYEAQ, per germline. V was pared by 4 bases and J by 4 bases, with 16 bases between. The CDR3 runs 15 residues. The CDR3 coding sequence is TGTGCCAGCAGCTCACGTCCCCAGGGATCCTATGGCTACACCTTC. It translates to CASSSRPQGSYGYTF.

The rearrangement joins TRBV7-8 to TRBJ2-3, with 8 positions matching TRBD1. Germline values: CDR1 SGHVS, CDR2 FQNEAQ. Germline trimming cut 0 bases from V and 5 bases from J; bases unmatched to any gene: 4. CDR3 length: 15 residues. CDR3 sequence reads: CASSLAGTGGDTQYF. In nucleotides, the CDR3 is TGTGCCAGCAGCTTAGCTGGGACAGGAGGAGATACGCAGTATTTT.

The chain carries TRBV5-1 and TRBJ2-2; 9 positions match TRBD2. The CDR3 is 16 residues long. The junction had 4 bases not matched to a gene; V was cut back by 4 bases and J by 0 bases. Germline values: CDR1 SGHRS, CDR2 YFSETQ. The CDR3 coding sequence is TGCGCCAGCAGCCCTATAGCGGGAGCGAACACCGGGGAGCTGTTTTTT. This gives the protein CASSPIAGANTGELFF.

Concerning this clone itself: Given a much more abundant clone one base away, this may be a read error. This same CDR3 is encoded by further DNA sequences in the sample. The rearrangement uses TRBV29-1 and TRBJ2-2; 9 nucleotides line up with TRBD1. The CDR3 loop spans 13 amino acids. Germline trimming cut 7 bases from V and 3 bases from J; bases unmatched to any gene: 3. CDR1 and CDR2 from the germline V gene are SQVTM and ANQGSEA. CDR3 protein: CSGGQGDTGELFF. The CDR3, as DNA: TGCAGCGGGGGACAGGGAGACACCGGGGAGCTGTTTTTT.

The chain carries TRBV9 and TRBJ2-7; 15 nucleotides agree with TRBD2. Germline V gene lookup returns CDR1 SGDLS and CDR2 YYNGEE. Trimming at V came to 4 bases and at J to 5 bases, leaving 10 bases not matched to a gene. The CDR3 covers 17 residues. CDR3 bases: TGTGCCAGCAGCCGGACTAGCGGGAGGGAGCAGGTCGACGAGCAGTACGTC. The encoded protein is CASSRTSGREQVDEQYV.